This TCR beta chain emerged from a study of shared T cell receptors in the human thymus. The CDR3 extends over 15 amino acids. Trimming shortened V by 2 bases and J by 5 bases, and 16 bases separated the two germline ends. Germline V CDR1 and CDR2: SGHNT, YYREEE (reference sequence). Only in-frame clones appear in the TCRdb table, and some are missing; sequencing was by immunoSEQ multiplex PCR. The sample has fewer than 700,000 clones; roughly 90% are singletons. The sample was also reused in another study, on human thymus T cells.

The source is a boy in the first two years of life with a congenital heart defect. Sequenced material: thymocytes. The rearrangement links TRBV5-4 to TRBJ2-5; maybe TRBD2 (6 bases). This CDR3 is CASSFQGAGGETQYF. The CDR3 DNA reads as TGTGCCAGCAGCTTCCAGGGAGCGGGCGGTGAGACCCAGTACTTC.